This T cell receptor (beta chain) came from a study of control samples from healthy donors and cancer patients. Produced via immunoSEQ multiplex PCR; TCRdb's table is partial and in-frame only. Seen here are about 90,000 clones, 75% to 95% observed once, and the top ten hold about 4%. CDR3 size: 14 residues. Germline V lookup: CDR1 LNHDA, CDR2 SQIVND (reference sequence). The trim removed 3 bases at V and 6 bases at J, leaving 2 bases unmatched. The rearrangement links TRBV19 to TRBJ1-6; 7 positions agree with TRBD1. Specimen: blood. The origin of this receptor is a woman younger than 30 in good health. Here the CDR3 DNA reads TGTGCCAGTAGTATGACAGGGAGTAATTCACCCCTCCACTTT. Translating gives CASSMTGSNSPLHF. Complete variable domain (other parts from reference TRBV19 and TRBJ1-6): DGGITQSPKYLFRKEGQNVTLSCEQNLNHDAMYWYRQDPGQGLRLIYYSQIVNDFQKGDIAEGYSVSREKKESFPLTVTSAQKNPTAFYLCASSMTGSNSPLHFGNGTRLTVT.